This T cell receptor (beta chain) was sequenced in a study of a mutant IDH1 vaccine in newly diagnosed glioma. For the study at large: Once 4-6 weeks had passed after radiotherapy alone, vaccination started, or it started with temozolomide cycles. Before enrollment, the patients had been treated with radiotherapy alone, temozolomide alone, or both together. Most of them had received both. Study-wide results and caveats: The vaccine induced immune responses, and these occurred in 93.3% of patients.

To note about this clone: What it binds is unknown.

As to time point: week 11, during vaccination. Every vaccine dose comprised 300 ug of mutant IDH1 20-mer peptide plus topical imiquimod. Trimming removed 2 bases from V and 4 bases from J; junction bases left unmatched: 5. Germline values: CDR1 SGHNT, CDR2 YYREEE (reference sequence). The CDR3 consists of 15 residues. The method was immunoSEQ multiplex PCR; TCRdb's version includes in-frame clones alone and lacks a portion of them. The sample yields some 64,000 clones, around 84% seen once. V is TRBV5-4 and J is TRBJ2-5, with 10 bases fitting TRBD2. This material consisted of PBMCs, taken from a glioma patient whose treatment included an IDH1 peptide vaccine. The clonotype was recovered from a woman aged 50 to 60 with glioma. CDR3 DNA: TGTGCCAGCAGCTTACCACTAGCGGGGCTAGAGACCCAGTACTTC. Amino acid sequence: CASSLPLAGLETQYF. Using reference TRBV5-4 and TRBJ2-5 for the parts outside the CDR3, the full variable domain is ETGVTQSPTHLIKTRGQQVTLRCSSQSGHNTVSWYQQALGQGPQFIFQYYREEENGRGNFPPRFSGLQFPNYSSELNVNALELDDSALYLCASSLPLAGLETQYFGPGTRLLVL.